One and the same sample provided the 27 T cell receptor beta chains below, sequenced in a study of blood T cells in healthy people across ages. Primers used in a second PCR of about 7 to 11 cycles were a sample-barcoded 5' primer and a J-beta primer mix. TCRdb reprocessed the 5' RACE reads with MiXCR, giving one entry per CDR3 protein. The repertoire holds 800,000 to 950,000 distinct CDR3 sequences, with around 49% as singletons. The sequencing sample was made of blood. Every receptor here comes from a young man in good health.

This chain connects TRBV13 to TRBJ1-1; D is perhaps TRBD1 (5 bases). Between the trimmed V and J ends, which lost 4 bases and 0 bases, there was a span of 12 bases. This CDR3 is 15 amino acids long. From germline, CDR1 is PRHDT and CDR2 FYEKMQ (reference sequence). The CDR3 sequence is CASSSGPVMNTEAFF. The CDR3 nucleotides are TGTGCCAGCAGCTCGGGGCCAGTTATGAACACTGAAGCTTTCTTT.

Comment on this clonotype: The junction departs from the called germline gene at one end, perhaps through a read error. V is TRBV5-6 and J is TRBJ1-5; D gene unclear. CDR3 length equals 15 residues. The germline CDR1 and CDR2 sequences are SGHDT and YYEEEE. The CDR3 region has the DNA TGTGCCAGCAGCCAGCGTGCCGGGAGCAACCAGCCCCAGCATTTT. Translating gives CASSQRAGSNQPQHF.

The chain combines TRBV7-3 with TRBJ2-3, with D unresolved. The germline CDR1 and CDR2 sequences are SGHTA and FQGTGA. V lost 4 bases to trimming and J lost 2 bases, with 13 bases between them. This CDR3 contains 15 residues. The CDR3 DNA sequence: TGTGCCAGCAGCTCCGATGGGGTAAACACAGATACGCAGTATTTT. This translates into CASSSDGVNTDTQYF.

This clonotype was observed at least ten times. This chain connects TRBV6-5 to TRBJ2-7, with 12 bases lining up with TRBD2. J gave up 4 bases and V 4 bases, and 5 bases lay outside the gene matches. Germline V gives CDR1 MNHEY, CDR2 SVGAGI. There are 15 residues in the CDR3. The CDR3 sequence is CASSSPGTSGYEQYF. CDR3 in DNA: TGTGCCAGCAGTTCCCCCGGGACTAGCGGGTACGAGCAGTACTTC.

V and J are TRBV5-6 and TRBJ1-2; possible D gene TRBD1, 5 bases. Trimming pared 2 bases from V and 1 base from J, leaving 12 bases between. Germline V gene sequence: CDR1 SGHDT, CDR2 YYEEEE. The CDR3 sequence is 15 residues long. CDR3 region: CASSFADRYNYGYTF. The DNA for the CDR3 is TGTGCCAGCAGCTTTGCCGACAGATATAACTATGGCTACACCTTC.

Only one count was recorded for this clonotype. This rearrangement joins TRBV7-2 to TRBJ2-7, with 9 positions matching TRBD2. V lost 5 bases and J lost 5; bases outside the gene matches: 7. CDR1 is SGHTA and CDR2 is FQGNSA in the germline V gene. This CDR3 spans 14 amino acids. This CDR3 reads CASSTGTSFHEQYF. In nucleotides, the CDR3 is TGTGCCAGCAGCACCGGGACTAGCTTCCACGAGCAGTACTTC.

The chain links TRBV28 to TRBJ2-5, with a weak D call TRBD2 (5 bases). Per the germline V gene, CDR1 is MDHEN and CDR2 is SYDVKM. The germline V and J ends were trimmed by 3 bases and 0 bases, with 8 bases remaining between them. The CDR3 runs to 14 residues. CDR3 protein: CASSFAGNQETQYF. The CDR3, as DNA: TGTGCCAGCAGTTTCGCCGGGAACCAAGAGACCCAGTACTTC.

This clonotype was counted a few times. This chain connects TRBV20-1 to TRBJ1-2; tentatively, D is TRBD1 (6 bases). The length of the CDR3 is 11 residues. The V end was cut by 3 bases, the J end by 6 bases, with 8 bases between. Germline V gene lookup returns CDR1 DFQATT and CDR2 SNEGSKA (reference sequence). CDR3 residues: CSARAGDGYTF. CDR3 nucleotides: TGCAGTGCTAGGGCAGGGGATGGCTACACCTTC.

This sequence joins TRBV27 and TRBJ2-5; no clear D gene. The germline CDR1 and CDR2 sequences are MNHEY and SMNVEV (reference sequence). The CDR3 contains 13 residues. V lost 5 bases and J lost 11, with 18 bases in between. Here the CDR3 DNA reads TGTGCCAGCAGTCCCCGGAACTACTACAAGCAGTACTTC. As protein: CASSPRNYYKQYF.

The chain couples TRBV7-3 to TRBJ1-2; D is unresolved. Trimming stripped 5 bases from V and 8 bases from J, with 15 bases between. This CDR3 contains 13 residues. Germline V gene sequence: CDR1 SGHTA, CDR2 FQGTGA. CDR3: CASSVEGRAGYTF. The CDR3 coding sequence is TGTGCCAGCAGCGTAGAAGGGCGGGCGGGCTACACCTTC.

Many counts were recorded for this clonotype. The chain recombines TRBV27 with TRBJ2-7; D is perhaps TRBD1 (6 bases). Trimming stripped 6 bases from V and 3 bases from J, with 12 bases between. The CDR3 runs 13 residues. CDR1 is MNHEY, CDR2 SMNVEV, per germline (reference sequence). The CDR3 is CASSLQGSYEQYF. The CDR3, as DNA: TGTGCCAGCAGCTTACAGGGAAGCTACGAGCAGTACTTC.

This chain connects TRBV4-3 to TRBJ2-1, with D perhaps assigned TRBD1 or TRBD2 (5 bases each). Germline CDR1 reads LGHNA; CDR2 reads YSLEER. V was cut by 2 bases and J by 5 bases, with 19 bases left in between. The CDR3 runs to 17 residues. The CDR3 DNA reads TGCGCCAGCAGCCAATCAGATATGGGGGTTACCGACAATGAGCAGTTCTTC. This gives the protein CASSQSDMGVTDNEQFF.

The rearrangement uses TRBV11-3 and TRBJ1-6; TRBD1 is a possible D gene (5 bases). The CDR3 is made up of 16 amino acids. V was pared by 3 bases and J by 6 bases, with 15 bases between. Germline CDR1 is SGHNT and CDR2 is YENEEA. The CDR3 is CASSLGDGGRNSPLHF. Here the CDR3 DNA reads TGTGCCAGCAGCTTGGGGGACGGAGGCCGTAATTCACCCCTCCACTTT.

This clonotype was observed at least ten times. The chain combines TRBV5-1 with TRBJ1-5; a weak D match, TRBD1 (6 bases). Trimming cost V 1 base and J 4 bases, with 12 bases left between them. There are 15 residues in the CDR3. Germline CDR1 reads SGHRS; CDR2 reads YFSETQ. The CDR3 reads CASSLFQGPNQPQHF. CDR3 in DNA: TGCGCCAGCAGCTTGTTCCAGGGGCCTAATCAGCCCCAGCATTTT. Filled out from reference TRBV5-1 and TRBJ1-5, the complete variable domain reads KAGVTQTPRYLIKTRGQQVTLSCSPISGHRSVSWYQQTPGQGLQFLFEYFSETQRNKGNFPGRFSGRQFSNSRSEMNVSTLELGDSALYLCASSLFQGPNQPQHFGDGTRLSIL.

The genes are TRBV4-3 and TRBJ1-4, with D tentatively TRBD1 (5 bases). Trimming left V 3 bases short and J 8 bases short, with 13 bases between. CDR1 is LGHNA and CDR2 is YSLEER in the germline V gene. The CDR3 is 14 residues long. The CDR3 here is CASSHGREREKLFF. DNA of the CDR3: TGCGCCAGCAGCCACGGCAGGGAGAGGGAAAAACTGTTTTTT.

V gene TRBV4-1 combines with J gene TRBJ1-5; 9 bases are shared with TRBD1. Germline CDR1 and CDR2: MGHRA and YSYEKL. Trimming at V came to 1 base and at J to 0 bases, leaving 7 bases not matched to a gene. The CDR3 totals 18 residues. CDR3 in amino acids: CASSQARTGAYSNQPQHF. The DNA for the CDR3 is TGCGCCAGCAGCCAAGCGCGGACAGGGGCTTATAGCAATCAGCCCCAGCATTTT.

The V gene is TRBV3-1, the J gene TRBJ2-3; tentatively, D is TRBD1 or TRBD2 (5 bases each). V gave up 4 bases and J gave up 14 bases, with 19 bases separating them. The V gene's germline CDR1 is LGHDT and CDR2 YNNKEL (reference sequence). The CDR3 length is 13 residues. DNA for the CDR3: TGTGCCAGCAGCCTATCGATGGGGGATACCCCGTATTTT. Translating it yields CASSLSMGDTPYF.

The table lists this clonotype with a few counts. The genes are TRBV7-9 and TRBJ1-2; TRBD1 might be the D (6 bases). From germline, CDR1 is SEHNR and CDR2 FQNEAQ (reference sequence). The CDR3 is 15 residues long. With 4 bases removed from V and 9 bases from J, the gap between germline ends came to 21 bases. The CDR3 coding sequence is TGTGCCAGCAGCTACGAAACCCCAGGGGAGGGTAGCTACACCTTC. Translating gives CASSYETPGEGSYTF.

The chain combines TRBV11-3 with TRBJ2-3; tentative D call: TRBD1 (6 bases). Trimming removed 5 bases from V and 0 bases from J, with 15 bases in between. The CDR3 has 16 amino acids. CDR1 is SGHNT, CDR2 YENEEA, per germline. The CDR3 DNA reads TGTGCCAGCAGCAGACCAACAGGGTCTAGCACAGATACGCAGTATTTT. It encodes CASSRPTGSSTDTQYF.

The gene calls are TRBV28 and TRBJ1-2; D is unresolved. The CDR3 has 12 residues. From germline, CDR1 is MDHEN and CDR2 SYDVKM. Trimming shortened V by 7 bases and J by 8 bases, and 14 bases separated the two germline ends. CDR3 loop: CASTPSGNGYTF. The CDR3 DNA follows: TGTGCCAGCACCCCCTCCGGGAACGGCTACACCTTC.

V usage is TRBV3-1 and J usage is TRBJ2-3; D remains unclear. Germline CDR1 is LGHDT and CDR2 is YNNKEL (reference sequence). This CDR3 has 13 amino acids. V was clipped by 1 base and J by 5 bases, with 7 bases between them. Here the CDR3 reads CASSQVGGDTQYF. The CDR3 DNA reads TGTGCCAGCAGCCAAGTAGGCGGAGATACGCAGTATTTT.

This chain links TRBV20-1 with TRBJ2-3; possibly TRBD1 or TRBD2 for D (6 bases each). The CDR3 has 16 residues. Germline loops: CDR1 DFQATT, CDR2 SNEGSKA (reference sequence). V was cut by 1 base and J by 0 bases, with 14 bases left in between. The CDR3 region is CSARGLRGASTDTQYF. As DNA, the CDR3 is TGCAGTGCTAGAGGTTTAAGGGGGGCTAGCACAGATACGCAGTATTTT.

The genes are TRBV20-1 and TRBJ2-5; TRBD1 matches at 8 bases. Germline CDR1 reads DFQATT; CDR2 reads SNEGSKA (reference sequence). The CDR3 has 14 residues. The V segment lost 4 bases and the J segment 3 bases; nucleotides outside the gene matches: 7. The CDR3 region is CSATTGVFKETQYF. CDR3 in DNA: TGCAGTGCTACGACAGGGGTTTTTAAAGAGACCCAGTACTTC.

This clonotype was seen at least ten times. The chain is built from TRBV6-5 and TRBJ1-5; D gene ambiguous. The CDR3 is made up of 14 amino acids. The ends were cut back, 0 bases at V and 4 bases at J, with 7 bases in the middle. Germline CDR1 reads MNHEY; CDR2 reads SVGAGI. CDR3 sequence: CASSYSRANQPQHF. The CDR3 DNA reads as TGTGCCAGCAGTTACTCGAGAGCAAATCAGCCCCAGCATTTT.

This chain uses TRBV28 with TRBJ1-1, with 8 bases matching TRBD1. The CDR3 contains 12 residues. Losses at the gene ends were 8 bases for V and 10 bases for J; bases not matched to a gene: 9. Germline assignment: CDR1 MDHEN and CDR2 SYDVKM. CDR3 residues: CASVGQGLGAFF. The CDR3 DNA reads as TGTGCCAGCGTTGGACAGGGTTTGGGAGCTTTCTTT.

The chain carries TRBV28 and TRBJ1-5; D is unresolved. Germline CDR1 MDHEN, CDR2 SYDVKM. This CDR3 contains 15 residues. Trimming left V 5 bases short and J 3 bases short, with 14 bases between. CDR3 amino acids: CASSAVGRTNQPQHF. CDR3 coding DNA: TGTGCCAGCAGTGCCGTGGGCAGGACCAATCAGCCCCAGCATTTT.

CDR3 nucleotide sequence: TGTGCCAGCAGCCACAGTAGCGGCTCCCCGGGGGATACGCAGTATTTT. Translated: CASSHSSGSPGDTQYF. The rearrangement joins TRBV4-2 to TRBJ2-3, with D maybe TRBD2 (6 bases). Per germline, CDR1 LGHNA and CDR2 YNFKEQ. This CDR3 has 16 residues. Trimming pared 3 bases from V and 6 bases from J, leaving 19 bases between.